The source of this T cell receptor beta chain is a study of regulatory T cells in long-lasting Graves disease. Time point of the sample: persistent/refractory GD, antithyroid drugs over 5 years with positive TRAb. With RNA extracted from PBMCs as input, the TCR library was made. A note on this clonotype: What it binds is not known.

The V and J ends lost 6 bases and 5 bases, in that order; junction bases with no gene match: 7. The CDR3 sequence is 14 residues long. Germline V lookup: CDR1 ENHRY, CDR2 SYGVKD. Overall study findings and caveats: TRBV28, TRBJ1-2 and TRBJ2-5 were segments that persistent disease favored. Limited sample numbers may have lowered accuracy. Persistent patients had a count of shared public clonotypes (approximately 3,000) that exceeded that of new patients (about 930).

Both iRepertoire HTBI primers and Arm-PCR of CDR3 regions were used to build the TCR beta libraries. TCRdb reprocessed the multiplex PCR reads via MiXCR and lists one record per CDR3 protein. The table records 700,000 or so distinct CDR3 sequences, approximately 29% of them present only once. This TCR was sampled from a female donor with Graves disease. The genes are TRBV10-3 and TRBJ1-2, with 9 bases that match TRBD1. This specimen was peripheral blood mononuclear cells (PBMCs), taken when the disease was refractory, from a patient treated with antithyroid drugs. The CDR3 protein is CAIRAWTGEYGYTF. The CDR3 DNA reads as TGTGCCATCAGGGCCTGGACAGGGGAGTATGGCTACACCTTC.